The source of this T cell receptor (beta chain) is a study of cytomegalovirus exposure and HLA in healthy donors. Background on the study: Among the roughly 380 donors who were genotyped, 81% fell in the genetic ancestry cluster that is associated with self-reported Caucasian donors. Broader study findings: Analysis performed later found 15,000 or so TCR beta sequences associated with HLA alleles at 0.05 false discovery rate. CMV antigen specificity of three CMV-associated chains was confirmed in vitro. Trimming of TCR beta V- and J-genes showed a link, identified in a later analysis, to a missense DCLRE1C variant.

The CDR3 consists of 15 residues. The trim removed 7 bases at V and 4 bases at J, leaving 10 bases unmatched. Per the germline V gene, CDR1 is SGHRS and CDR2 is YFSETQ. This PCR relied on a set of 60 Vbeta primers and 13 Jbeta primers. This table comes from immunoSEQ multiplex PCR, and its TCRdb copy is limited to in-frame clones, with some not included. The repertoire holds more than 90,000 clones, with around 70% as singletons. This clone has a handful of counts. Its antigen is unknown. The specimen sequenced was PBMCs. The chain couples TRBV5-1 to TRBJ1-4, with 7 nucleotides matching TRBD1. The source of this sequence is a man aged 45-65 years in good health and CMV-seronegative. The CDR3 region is CASATTGTVNEKLFF. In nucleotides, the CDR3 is TGCGCCAGCGCTACTACCGGGACAGTTAATGAAAAACTGTTTTTT. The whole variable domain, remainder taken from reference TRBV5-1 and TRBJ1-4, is KAGVTQTPRYLIKTRGQQVTLSCSPISGHRSVSWYQQTPGQGLQFLFEYFSETQRNKGNFPGRFSGRQFSNSRSEMNVSTLELGDSALYLCASATTGTVNEKLFFGSGTQLSVL.